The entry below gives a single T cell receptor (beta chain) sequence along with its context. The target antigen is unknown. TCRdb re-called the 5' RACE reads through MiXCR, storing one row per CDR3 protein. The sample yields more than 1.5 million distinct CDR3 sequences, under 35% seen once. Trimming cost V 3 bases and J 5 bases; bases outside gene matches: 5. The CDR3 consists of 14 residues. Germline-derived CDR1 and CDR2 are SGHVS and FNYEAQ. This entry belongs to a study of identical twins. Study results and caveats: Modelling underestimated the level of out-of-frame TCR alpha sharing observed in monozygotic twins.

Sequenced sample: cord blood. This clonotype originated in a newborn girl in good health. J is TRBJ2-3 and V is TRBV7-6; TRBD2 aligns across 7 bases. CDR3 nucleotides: TGTGCCAGCAGCTTCGGACTAGTAATAGATACGCAGTATTTT. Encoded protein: CASSFGLVIDTQYF.